The TCR beta chain described here comes from a study of T cell responses to AZD1222 COVID-19 vaccine. Findings and limits, study-wide: Spike-specific TCR breadth and depth were elevated following two AZD1222 doses. Close to half of all spike-specific TCRs reportedly target regions of the variants that are unmutated.

In this sample, this clone turned up once. Antigen unknown. The method was immunoSEQ multiplex PCR; TCRdb's version includes in-frame clones alone and lacks a portion of them. The profile covers about 70,000 clones, with roughly 86% appearing a single time and about 4.8% taken by the ten largest. This TCR was sampled from an adult in good health. This specimen was peripheral blood, taken on day 0 of MenACWY control vaccination.

The CDR3 DNA follows: TGTGCAGAGGCCAGGGAGAACACTGAAGCTTTCTTT. Residues: CAEARENTEAFF. The chain recombines TRBV7-9 with TRBJ1-1, with D maybe TRBD1 (5 bases). Germline CDR1 reads SEHNR; CDR2 reads FQNEAQ (reference sequence). The CDR3 loop spans 12 amino acids.